This entry lists 2 T cell receptor beta chains sequenced from one sample in a study of cytotoxic CD8 clonotypes in ibrutinib-treated CLL. The table came from immunoSEQ multiplex PCR; TCRdb's copy has only in-frame clones and leaves some out. The sample includes 85,000 or so clones, about 85% seen only once; the top ten take more than 4.5%. The sample was PBMCs, taken after 12 months of ibrutinib treatment. These receptors all come from a human donor with chronic lymphocytic leukemia.

The chain employs TRBV2 and TRBJ2-1, with 7 bases matching TRBD2. CDR1 is SNHLY and CDR2 is FYNNEI in the germline V gene. There are 15 residues in the CDR3. V lost 6 bases to trimming and J lost 9 bases; unmatched junction nucleotides: 14. This CDR3 is CASSPRGRGVGEQFF. DNA for the CDR3: TGTGCCAGCAGCCCCCGGGGCCGGGGGGTGGGTGAGCAGTTCTTC.

This chain connects TRBV28 to TRBJ2-3, with unresolved D. Germline V gene lookup returns CDR1 MDHEN and CDR2 SYDVKM. The V gene lost 2 bases and the J gene lost 4 bases, with 7 bases spanning the gap. This CDR3 is 13 amino acids long. DNA for the CDR3: TGTGCCAGCAGTTTAAACCGGGCAGATACGCAGTATTTT. It codes for CASSLNRADTQYF. The full variable domain, its missing parts supplied by reference TRBV28 and TRBJ2-3, is DVKVTQSSRYLVKRTGEKVFLECVQDMDHENMFWYRQDPGLGLRLIYFSYDVKMKEKGDIPEGYSVSREKKERFSLILESASTNQTSMYLCASSLNRADTQYFGPGTRLTVL.